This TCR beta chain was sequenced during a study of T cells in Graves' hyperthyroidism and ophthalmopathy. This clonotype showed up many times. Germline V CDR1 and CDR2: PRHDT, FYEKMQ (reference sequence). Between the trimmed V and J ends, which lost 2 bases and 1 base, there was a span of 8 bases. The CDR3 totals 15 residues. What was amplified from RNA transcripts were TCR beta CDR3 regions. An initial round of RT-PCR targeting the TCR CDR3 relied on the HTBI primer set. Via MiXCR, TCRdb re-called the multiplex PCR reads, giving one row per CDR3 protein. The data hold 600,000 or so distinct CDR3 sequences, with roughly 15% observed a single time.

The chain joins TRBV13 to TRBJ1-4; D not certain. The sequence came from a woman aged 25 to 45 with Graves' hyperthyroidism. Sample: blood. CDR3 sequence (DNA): TGTGCCAGCAGCTTATCGGGTCGAACTAATGAAAAACTGTTTTTT. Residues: CASSLSGRTNEKLFF.